This TCR beta chain is from a study of cytomegalovirus exposure and HLA in healthy donors. Study-wide findings and caveats: A later analysis linked a missense variant in DCLRE1C to the trimming of TCR beta V and J genes. The dataset shows that most TCR sequences were rare, while some public TCRs occurred in many donors. A later analysis reported that several of the most significant clusters appeared to be linked to common viral pathogens, among them Epstein-Barr virus.

PCR involved 60 Vbeta and 13 Jbeta primers. Some clones are missing from TCRdb's copy, which holds only in-frame ones; the method was immunoSEQ multiplex PCR. The repertoire has approximately 220,000 clones, roughly 80% of them found once; the top ten carry approximately 0.22%. Regarding this clone: The antigen is undetermined.

This CDR3 region has 13 residues. Trimming took 3 bases from V and 9 from J, leaving 15 bases between them. CDR1 LNHDA and CDR2 SQIVND come from the germline V gene (reference sequence). The receptor comes from a girl aged 2-10 years in good health and CMV-seronegative. The chain couples TRBV19 to TRBJ2-7; D gene unclear. Sample: PBMCs. CDR3 sequence: CASSIGPNLAQYF. CDR3 DNA: TGTGCCAGTAGTATTGGTCCAAACTTAGCGCAGTACTTC.